What follows describes a single T cell receptor (beta chain). This clonotype was found many times. Its recognized antigen is unknown. No quality values exist for individual bases; no much larger clone is one base distant. The CDR3 goes from the cysteine to the phenylalanine over 15 residues. The CDR3 DNA has 45 bases and is translated from base 1. In the germline V gene, CDR1 corresponds to SGHDN and CDR2 to FVKESK. Trimming removed 2 bases from V and 0 bases from J, leaving 10 bases between the germline ends. The sample is drawn from a study of T-cell reconstitution after alpha-beta-depleted transplantation in children (dated by TCRdb to 2016 to 2017). Some background on the complete study: T-cell immune reconstitution after TCRalphabeta/CD19-depleted allogeneic hematopoietic cell transplantation in children was quantitatively tracked in the study by means of TCR repertoire profiling.

Preparation of the library involved PCR. The sequencing machine was an Illumina HiSeq 2500. Molecular barcoding was employed in the preparation of TCR libraries, with unique molecular identifiers being used to normalize TCRbeta repertoire quantification. Starting from the raw public reads, TCRdb applied fastp trimming at Q25, assembled clones with MiXCR and retained in-frame beta chains. Identical CDR3 proteins give one entry, which carries the most common genes and DNA. This sample gives 150,000 to 200,000 distinct CDR3 sequences in total; approximately 14% of them show up just once. 13% of the sample is held by the ten biggest clonotypes.

This sample comprised PBMCs from the stem cell graft donor, obtained from the stem cell graft. The receptor was derived from a human donor who donated a stem cell graft to a child with acute lymphoblastic leukemia. The chain is encoded by TRBV14 joined to TRBJ1-2, and the D gene may be TRBD1, 5 bases matching. The nucleotide sequence reads as follows: TGTGCCAGCAGCCAACACCGGGACTCTAACTATGGCTACACCTTC. Its protein reads: CASSQHRDSNYGYTF.